This TCR beta chain was sequenced in a study of T cells in Graves' hyperthyroidism and ophthalmopathy. Study-level points and caveats: The model's output predicted ophthalmopathy at a median of roughly 6 months prior to onset.

As concerns this clonotype: The antigen remains undetermined.

Germline V gene sequence: CDR1 SEHNR, CDR2 FQNEAQ (reference sequence). The CDR3 runs 13 residues. Trimming took off 4 bases at V and 1 base at J, with 8 bases between the two ends. The CDR3 regions of TCR beta were amplified from RNA transcripts. The HTBI primer set was used in a first-round RT-PCR of the TCR CDR3. TCRdb passed the multiplex PCR reads through MiXCR, listing each CDR3 protein once. This table holds under 400,000 distinct CDR3 sequences, 15% to 19% found once. The sequencing sample was made of blood. The receptor's source is a woman younger than 35 with Graves' hyperthyroidism that later progressed to Graves' ophthalmopathy. The rearrangement uses TRBV7-9 and TRBJ2-7; possibly TRBD1 for D (5 bases). Here the CDR3 DNA reads TGTGCCAGCAGCTGGGGCGAATCCTACGAGCAGTACTTC. As protein: CASSWGESYEQYF.